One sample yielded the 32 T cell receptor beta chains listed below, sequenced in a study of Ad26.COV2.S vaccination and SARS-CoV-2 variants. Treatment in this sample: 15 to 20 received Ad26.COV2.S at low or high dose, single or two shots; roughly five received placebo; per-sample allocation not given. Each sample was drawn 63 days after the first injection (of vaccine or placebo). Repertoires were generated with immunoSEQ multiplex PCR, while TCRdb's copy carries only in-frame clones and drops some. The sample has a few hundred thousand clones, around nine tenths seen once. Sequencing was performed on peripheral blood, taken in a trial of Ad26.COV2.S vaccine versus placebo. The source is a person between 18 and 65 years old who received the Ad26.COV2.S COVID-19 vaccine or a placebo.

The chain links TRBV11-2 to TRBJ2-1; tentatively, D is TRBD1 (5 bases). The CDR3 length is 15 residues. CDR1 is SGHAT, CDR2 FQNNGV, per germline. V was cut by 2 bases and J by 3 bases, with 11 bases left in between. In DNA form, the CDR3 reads TGTGCCAGCAGCTTATTCGCCAGGGACTACAATGAGCAGTTCTTC. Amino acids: CASSLFARDYNEQFF.

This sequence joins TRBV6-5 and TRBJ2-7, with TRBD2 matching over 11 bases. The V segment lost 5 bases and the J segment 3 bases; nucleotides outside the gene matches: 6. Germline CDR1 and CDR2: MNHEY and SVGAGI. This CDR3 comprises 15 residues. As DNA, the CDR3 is TGTGCCAGCAGTCCTAGCGGGGGGCCCCTCTACGAGCAGTACTTC. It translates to CASSPSGGPLYEQYF.

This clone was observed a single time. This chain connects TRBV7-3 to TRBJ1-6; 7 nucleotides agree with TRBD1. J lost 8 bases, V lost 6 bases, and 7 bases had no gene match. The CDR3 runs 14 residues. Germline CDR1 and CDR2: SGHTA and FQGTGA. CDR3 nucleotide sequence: TGTGCCAGCAGTAGGACAGGCTCGGATTCACCCCTCCACTTT. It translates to CASSRTGSDSPLHF. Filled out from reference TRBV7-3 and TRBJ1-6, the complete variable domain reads GAGVSQTPSNKVTEKGKYVELRCDPISGHTALYWYRQSLGQGPEFLIYFQGTGAADDSGLPNDRFFAVRPEGSVSTLKIQRTERGDSAVYLCASSRTGSDSPLHFGNGTRLTVT.

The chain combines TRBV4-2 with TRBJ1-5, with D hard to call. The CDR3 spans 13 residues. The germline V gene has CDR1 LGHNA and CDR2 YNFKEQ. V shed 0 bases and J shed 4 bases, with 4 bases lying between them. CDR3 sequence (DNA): TGTGCCAGCAGCCAAGACTTTAATCAGCCCCAGCATTTT. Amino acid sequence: CASSQDFNQPQHF.

Here the CDR3 DNA reads TGTGCCAGCAGCCAGGGTCGGCTCAGCTCCTACAATGAGCAGTTCTTC. Translation gives CASSQGRLSSYNEQFF. The chain couples TRBV3-1 (or the pseudogene TRBV3-2) to TRBJ2-1; D not certain. Germline assignment: CDR1 LGHDT and CDR2 YNNKEL (reference sequence). CDR3 length equals 16 residues. V was cut by 3 bases and J by 0 bases, with 12 bases left in between.

The CDR3 reads CASTPDGQETQYF. The CDR3 DNA is TGTGCCAGCACCCCGGACGGGCAAGAGACCCAGTACTTC. The rearrangement joins TRBV28 to TRBJ2-5, with D unresolved. The CDR3 extends over 13 amino acids. CDR1 is MDHEN, CDR2 SYDVKM, per germline. V lost 7 bases and J lost 2, with 11 bases in between.

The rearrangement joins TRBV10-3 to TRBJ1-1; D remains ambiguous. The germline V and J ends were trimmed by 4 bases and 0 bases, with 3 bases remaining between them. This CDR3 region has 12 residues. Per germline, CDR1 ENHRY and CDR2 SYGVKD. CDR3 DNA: TGTGCCATCAGTGGGTTGAACACTGAAGCTTTCTTT. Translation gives CAISGLNTEAFF.

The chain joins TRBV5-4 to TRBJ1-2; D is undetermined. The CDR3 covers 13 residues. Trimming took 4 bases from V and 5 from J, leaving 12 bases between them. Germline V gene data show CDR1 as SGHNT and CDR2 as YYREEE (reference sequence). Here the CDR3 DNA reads TGTGCCAGCAGCCCCGAAGGCCGATATGGCTACACCTTC. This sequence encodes CASSPEGRYGYTF.

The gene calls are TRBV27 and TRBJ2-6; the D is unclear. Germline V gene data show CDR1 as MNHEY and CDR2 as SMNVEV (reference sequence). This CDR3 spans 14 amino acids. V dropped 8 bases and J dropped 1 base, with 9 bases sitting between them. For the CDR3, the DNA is TGTGCCAGCGCCTCAGGATCTGGGGCCAACGTCCTGACTTTC. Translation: CASASGSGANVLTF.

The CDR3 nucleotides are TGTGCCAGTAGACGGGGGAACGAGCAGTACTTC. Protein product: CASRRGNEQYF. V is TRBV19 and J is TRBJ2-7; D possibly corresponds to TRBD2 (6 bases). The germline V gene has CDR1 LNHDA and CDR2 SQIVND (reference sequence). The ends were cut back, 6 bases at V and 5 bases at J, with 8 bases in the middle. The CDR3 totals 11 residues. The complete variable domain, with remaining parts taken from reference TRBV19 and TRBJ2-7, reads DGGITQSPKYLFRKEGQNVTLSCEQNLNHDAMYWYRQDPGQGLRLIYYSQIVNDFQKGDIAEGYSVSREKKESFPLTVTSAQKNPTAFYLCASRRGNEQYFGPGTRLTVT.

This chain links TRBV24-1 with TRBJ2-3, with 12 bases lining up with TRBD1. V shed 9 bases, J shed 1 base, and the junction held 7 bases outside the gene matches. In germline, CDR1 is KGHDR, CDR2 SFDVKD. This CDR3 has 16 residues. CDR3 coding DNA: TGTGCCACCGGAGGGACAGGGGGCACCGGCACAGATACGCAGTATTTT. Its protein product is CATGGTGGTGTDTQYF.

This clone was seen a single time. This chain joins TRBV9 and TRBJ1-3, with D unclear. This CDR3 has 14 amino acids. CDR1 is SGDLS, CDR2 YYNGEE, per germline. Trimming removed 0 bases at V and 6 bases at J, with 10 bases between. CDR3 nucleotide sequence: TGTGCCAGCAGCGTAGATCTTGGCCCAAACACCATATATTTT. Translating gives CASSVDLGPNTIYF. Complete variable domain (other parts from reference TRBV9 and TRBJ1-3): DSGVTQTPKHLITATGQRVTLRCSPRSGDLSVYWYQQSLDQGLQFLIQYYNGEERAKGNILERFSAQQFPDLHSELNLSSLELGDSALYFCASSVDLGPNTIYFGEGSWLTVV.

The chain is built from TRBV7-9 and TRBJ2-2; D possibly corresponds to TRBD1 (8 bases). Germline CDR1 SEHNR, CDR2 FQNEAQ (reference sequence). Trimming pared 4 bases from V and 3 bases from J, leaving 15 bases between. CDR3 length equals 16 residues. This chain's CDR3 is CASSSTTGGDTGELFF. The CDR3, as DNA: TGTGCCAGCAGCTCAACTACAGGGGGGGACACCGGGGAGCTGTTTTTT.

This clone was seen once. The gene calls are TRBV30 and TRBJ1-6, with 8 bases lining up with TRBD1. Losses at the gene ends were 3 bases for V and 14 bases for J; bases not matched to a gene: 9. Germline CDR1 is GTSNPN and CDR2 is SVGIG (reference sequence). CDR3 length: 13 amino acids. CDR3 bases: TGTGCCTGGAGGGTACAAGACAGGGGCGCCCTCCACTTT. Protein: CAWRVQDRGALHF.

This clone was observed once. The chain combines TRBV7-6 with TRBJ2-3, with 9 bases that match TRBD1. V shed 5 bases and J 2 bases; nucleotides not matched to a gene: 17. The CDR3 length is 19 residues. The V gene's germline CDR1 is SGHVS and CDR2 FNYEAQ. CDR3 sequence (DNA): TGTGCCAGCAGCACTCGGGACAGGGTCTCTAGGAAATTCACAGATACGCAGTATTTT. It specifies CASSTRDRVSRKFTDTQYF.

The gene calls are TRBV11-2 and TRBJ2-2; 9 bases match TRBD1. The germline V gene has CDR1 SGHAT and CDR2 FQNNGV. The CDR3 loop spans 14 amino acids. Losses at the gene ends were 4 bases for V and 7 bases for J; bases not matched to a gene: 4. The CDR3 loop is CASSSGQGNGELFF. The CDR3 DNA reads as TGTGCCAGCAGCTCGGGACAGGGAAACGGGGAGCTGTTTTTT.

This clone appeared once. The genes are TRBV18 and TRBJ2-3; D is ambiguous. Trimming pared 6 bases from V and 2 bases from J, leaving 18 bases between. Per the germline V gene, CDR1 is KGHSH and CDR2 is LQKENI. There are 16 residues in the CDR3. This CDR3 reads CASSPVPSSFTDTQYF. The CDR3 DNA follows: TGTGCCAGCTCCCCGGTCCCGTCCTCCTTCACAGATACGCAGTATTTT.

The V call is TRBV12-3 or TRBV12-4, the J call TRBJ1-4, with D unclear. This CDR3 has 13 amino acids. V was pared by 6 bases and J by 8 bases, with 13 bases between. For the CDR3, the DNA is TGTGCCAGCAGGCCATTTCTCGGGGAAAAACTGTTTTTT. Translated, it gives CASRPFLGEKLFF.

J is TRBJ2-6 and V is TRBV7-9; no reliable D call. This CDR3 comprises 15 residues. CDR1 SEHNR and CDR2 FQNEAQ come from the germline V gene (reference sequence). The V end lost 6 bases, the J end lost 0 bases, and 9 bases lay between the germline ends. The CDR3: CASRLQISGANVLTF. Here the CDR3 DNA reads TGTGCCAGCAGACTACAGATCTCTGGGGCCAACGTCCTGACTTTC.

The CDR3 sequence is CASSFGTGGYNEQFF. CDR3 nucleotides: TGTGCCAGCAGCTTCGGGACAGGGGGTTACAATGAGCAGTTCTTC. This rearrangement joins TRBV7-2 to TRBJ2-1, with 11 bases aligning to TRBD1. The CDR3 extends over 15 amino acids. Trimming at V came to 3 bases and at J to 4 bases, leaving 2 bases not matched to a gene. Germline assignment: CDR1 SGHTA and CDR2 FQGNSA.

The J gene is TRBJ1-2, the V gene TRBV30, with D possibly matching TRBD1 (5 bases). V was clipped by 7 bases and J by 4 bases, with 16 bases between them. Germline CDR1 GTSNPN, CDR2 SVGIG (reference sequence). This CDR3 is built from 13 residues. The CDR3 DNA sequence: TGTGCCTCCCTGACAGCCACTGGCTATGGCTACACCTTC. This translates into CASLTATGYGYTF.

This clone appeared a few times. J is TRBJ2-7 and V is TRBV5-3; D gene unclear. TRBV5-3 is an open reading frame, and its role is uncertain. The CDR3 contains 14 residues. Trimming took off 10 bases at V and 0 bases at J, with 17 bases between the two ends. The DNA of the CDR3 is TGTGCCCTGTACCCTGGGGTTAGCTCCTACGAGCAGTACTTC. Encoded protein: CALYPGVSSYEQYF.

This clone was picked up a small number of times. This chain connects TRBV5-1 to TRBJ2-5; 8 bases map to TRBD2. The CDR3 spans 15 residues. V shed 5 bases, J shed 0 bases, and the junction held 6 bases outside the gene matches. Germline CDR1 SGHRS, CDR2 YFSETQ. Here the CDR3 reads CASSRVRGDQETQYF. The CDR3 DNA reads TGCGCCAGCAGTAGGGTGCGGGGGGACCAAGAGACCCAGTACTTC.

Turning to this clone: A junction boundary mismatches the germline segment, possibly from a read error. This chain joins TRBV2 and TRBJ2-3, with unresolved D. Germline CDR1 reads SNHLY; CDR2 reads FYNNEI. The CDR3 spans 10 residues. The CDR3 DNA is TGTGCCAGCAGTGAAATAGCACCGTTTTTT. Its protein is CASSEIAPFF.

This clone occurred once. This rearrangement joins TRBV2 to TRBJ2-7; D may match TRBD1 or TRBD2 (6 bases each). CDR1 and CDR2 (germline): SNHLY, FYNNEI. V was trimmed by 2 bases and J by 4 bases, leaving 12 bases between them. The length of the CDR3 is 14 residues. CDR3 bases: TGTGCCAGCAGTGAAAGGGGGGCAGGGTACGAGCAGTACTTC. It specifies CASSERGAGYEQYF.

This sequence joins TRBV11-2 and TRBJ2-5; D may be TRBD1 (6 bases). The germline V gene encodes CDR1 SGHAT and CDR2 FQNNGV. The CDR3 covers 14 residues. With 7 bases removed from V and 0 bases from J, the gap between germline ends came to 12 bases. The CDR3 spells CASTVTGNQETQYF. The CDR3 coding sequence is TGTGCCAGCACAGTTACAGGGAACCAAGAGACCCAGTACTTC.

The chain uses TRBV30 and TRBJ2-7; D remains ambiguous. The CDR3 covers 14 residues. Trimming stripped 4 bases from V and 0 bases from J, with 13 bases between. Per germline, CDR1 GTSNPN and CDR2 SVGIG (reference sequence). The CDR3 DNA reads TGTGCCTGGAACCTTGCTGAAAGCTCCTACGAGCAGTACTTC. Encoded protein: CAWNLAESSYEQYF.

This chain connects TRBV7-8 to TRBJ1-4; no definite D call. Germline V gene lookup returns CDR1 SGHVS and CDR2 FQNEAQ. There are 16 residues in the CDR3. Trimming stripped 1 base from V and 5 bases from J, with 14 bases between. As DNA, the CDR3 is TGTGCCAGCAGCTTAGTCGGCGGCAGCTTCAATGAAAAACTGTTTTTT. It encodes CASSLVGGSFNEKLFF.

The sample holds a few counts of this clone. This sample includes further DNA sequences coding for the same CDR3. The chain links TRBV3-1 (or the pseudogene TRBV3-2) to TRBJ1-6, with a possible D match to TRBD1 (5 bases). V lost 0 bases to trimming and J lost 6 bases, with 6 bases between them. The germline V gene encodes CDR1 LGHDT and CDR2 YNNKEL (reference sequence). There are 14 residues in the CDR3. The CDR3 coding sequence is TGTGCCAGCAGCCAAGATAGGGGTAATTCACCCCTCCACTTT. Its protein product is CASSQDRGNSPLHF.

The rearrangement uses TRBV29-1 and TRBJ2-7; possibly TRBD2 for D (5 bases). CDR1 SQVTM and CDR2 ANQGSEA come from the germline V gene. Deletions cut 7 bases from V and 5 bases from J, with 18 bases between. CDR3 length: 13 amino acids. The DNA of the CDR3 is TGCAGCGCCGGGGATCCCTACGAGAACGAGCAGTACTTC. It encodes CSAGDPYENEQYF.

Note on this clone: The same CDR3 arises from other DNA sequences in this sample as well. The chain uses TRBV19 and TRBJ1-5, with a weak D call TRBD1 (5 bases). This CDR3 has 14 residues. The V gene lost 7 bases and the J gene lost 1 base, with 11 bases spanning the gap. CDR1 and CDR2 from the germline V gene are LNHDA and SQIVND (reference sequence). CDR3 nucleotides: TGTGCCAGTACTAAGGGGCGGAGCAATCAGCCCCAGCATTTT. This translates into CASTKGRSNQPQHF.

The CDR3 region is CASSEDSGTGSYEQYF. The CDR3 DNA sequence: TGTGCCAGCAGTGAAGACTCCGGGACAGGTTCCTACGAGCAGTACTTC. The gene calls are TRBV6-1 and TRBJ2-7; TRBD1 matches at 8 bases. From germline, CDR1 is MNHNS and CDR2 SASEGT. J gave up 1 base and V 1 base, and 6 bases lay outside the gene matches. The CDR3 is 16 residues long.